A selection of T cell receptor beta chains follows, all from one sample in a study of blood T cell repertoires in COVID-19. This table comes from immunoSEQ multiplex PCR, and its TCRdb copy is limited to in-frame clones, with some not included. The sample has about 150,000 clones, around 86% seen once. The sequenced material came from peripheral blood. All receptors come from a man in his fifties or sixties with COVID-19, enrolled during active disease. CDR3s include the opening cysteine and the closing phenylalanine or tryptophan. D genes are given only for firm matches. Some rows have no size entry. The others give once, few or many, or a class for an expanded clone.

DNA,CDR3,size,V,D,J
TGTGCCAGCAGCCCCGGACAGACAATCTCCTACGAGCAGTACTTC,CASSPGQTISYEQYF,-,TRBV7-2,-,TRBJ2-7
TGTGCCTGGAGTATTTTTGGACAGGGGACCGGGGCCAACGTCCTGACTTTC,CAWSIFGQGTGANVLTF,-,TRBV30,TRBD1,TRBJ2-6
TGTGCCAGCAGCTACCCCGGGACAGGAGGAGAAAAACTGTTTTTT,CASSYPGTGGEKLFF,few,TRBV7-9,TRBD1,TRBJ1-4
TGTGCCAGCAGTTACTCGAGCGGGGCCGGACCGTCGGGCTACACCTTC,CASSYSSGAGPSGYTF,-,TRBV6-5,-,TRBJ1-2
TGTGCCAGCCGGAGGGCTGGGGCCAACGTCCTGACTTTC,CASRRAGANVLTF,few,TRBV25-1,-,TRBJ2-6
TGTGCCACCCGAGCGCCCTACACAGGGTTGGGAGAGCAGTACTTC,CATRAPYTGLGEQYF,-,TRBV6-5,-,TRBJ2-7
TGTGCCAGCAGTCCCCCAGGGGGGCTTTTCTACGAGCAGTACTTC,CASSPPGGLFYEQYF,-,TRBV28,-,TRBJ2-7
TGCGCCAGCAGCTTGGTCGGTTACACTGAAGCTTTCTTT,CASSLVGYTEAFF,-,TRBV5-1,-,TRBJ1-1
TGTGCCAGTTCTACCGCAGGGGGCTACGAGCAGTACTTC,CASSTAGGYEQYF,few,TRBV19,TRBD1,TRBJ2-7
TGTGCCAGCAGCCACGGAGGGAGGGAAAGAACTGAAGCTTTCTTT,CASSHGGRERTEAFF,-,TRBV6-5,-,TRBJ1-1
TGTGCCAGCTCGCGGGACAGGGCGTCCTATAATTCACCCCTCCACTTT,CASSRDRASYNSPLHF,-,TRBV18,TRBD1,TRBJ1-6
TGTGCCAGCCGGGCAGGGGGCGAGAAGACCCAGTACTTC,CASRAGGEKTQYF,-,TRBV6-5,TRBD1,TRBJ2-5
TGTGCCAGCAGCTTAGGTGGAGCCGGGACAGCCCAAGAGACCCAGTACTTC,CASSLGGAGTAQETQYF,-,TRBV11-3,TRBD1,TRBJ2-5
TGTGCCAGCAGTGACAGGTTCGGAAACACCATATATTTT,CASSDRFGNTIYF,-,TRBV2,-,TRBJ1-3
TGTGCCAGCAGCCAAAGGAGGGGAGAGACCCAGTACTTC,CASSQRRGETQYF,-,TRBV3-1/TRBV3-2,-,TRBJ2-5
TGTGCCAAGGGTGGGGCCCAAGCCGGAAACACCATATATTTT,CAKGGAQAGNTIYF,-,TRBV2,-,TRBJ1-3
TGCGCCAGCAGCCAAGGGAACAGGGGTACGTCGAACACTGAAGCTTTCTTT,CASSQGNRGTSNTEAFF,-,TRBV4-3,TRBD1,TRBJ1-1
TGTGCTAGCAGCTCCGGGAGGGGACTAGCGGACAGCACAGATACGCAGTATTTT,CASSSGRGLADSTDTQYF,few,TRBV7-7,TRBD2,TRBJ2-3
TGTGCCATCAGTGAGTCGGCGGCTAGCGGGAGTGTAGATACGCAGTATTTT,CAISESAASGSVDTQYF,-,TRBV10-3,TRBD2,TRBJ2-3
TGTGCCAGCTCACGCGACAGCGCACCCAACAATGAGCAGTTCTTC,CASSRDSAPNNEQFF,few,TRBV18,-,TRBJ2-1